The sequence of this T cell receptor (beta chain) was determined in a study of OX40 agonist ivuxolimab in advanced cancers. Turning to the overall study: Ivuxolimab was an agonistic, fully human IgG2 monoclonal antibody directed against OX40 (CD134), a costimulatory receptor. A male proportion of 70% to 90% and a mean age of 60 years, ranging from roughly 23 to 79, were recorded for the dose-escalation cohort. Intravenous ivuxolimab was administered to patients every 2 weeks at six dose levels: 0.01, 0.1, 0.3, 1.5, 3 and 10 mg/kg. Prior anti-PD-1, anti-PD-L1 or anti-CTLA-4 therapy was permitted, and about two fifths of dose-escalation patients had received checkpoint inhibitors. The paper covers the monotherapy dose-escalation part of the phase I ivuxolimab trial, which included N of about 50 patients. Partial responses occurred in three dose-escalation patients: two with cutaneous melanoma and one with hepatocellular carcinoma. Of the roughly 52 patients in dose escalation, some 20 had hepatocellular carcinoma, some 15 had melanoma, 9 had renal cell carcinoma and 9 had head and neck cancer. The purpose of peripheral TCRbeta sequencing was to test whether ivuxolimab changed TCR sequence diversity and led to clonal T-cell expansion. Findings and caveats that apply to the study as a whole: After ivuxolimab, expanded clones were on average more numerous among CD8+ T cells than among CD4+ T cells. The antigen specificity of the peripheral T cells that underwent clonal expansion was not determined. At doses from 0.1 to 3.0 mg/kg, clonal expansion was seen in both CD4+ and CD8+ blood T cells between baseline and week 6. Low levels of normalized T-cell clonal expansion were also shown by some nonresponding patients. Partial responders in the 0.1-3.0 mg/kg groups had among the lowest normalized peripheral clonal expansion, especially among CD8+ T cells.

Trimming takes 3 bases from V and 0 bases from J, and the germline ends sit 14 bases apart. Its CDR3 holds 16 amino acids, cysteine through phenylalanine. The only DNA kept is the CDR3, 48 bases in frame from the first base. CDR1 and CDR2 were assigned from the germline V gene (reference sequence) as SGHNT and YYREEE. Patients with a history of autoimmune disease or receiving systemic immunosuppression were excluded from the trial. Peripheral blood for TCR sequencing was collected from all dose cohorts at baseline, on cycle 4 day 1, and on cycle 7 day 1. The samples were drawn from a first-in-human, open-label, multicenter phase I dose-escalation trial of ivuxolimab. Adults with locally advanced or metastatic head and neck squamous cell, hepatocellular, melanoma or renal cell carcinoma were enrolled in the trial. Before TCR sequencing, CD4+ T cells and CD8+ T cells were sorted from peripheral blood as separate populations.

As for this clone: Its target antigen remains unknown. No per-base quality is available; no much larger clone lies one base away.

To sequence the TCRbeta CDR3 region, genomic DNA was isolated from the sorted cells. TCRbeta CDR3 regions were sequenced using the immunoSEQ Assay. TCRdb holds this immuneACCESS table with in-frame rearrangements only. Some clones are missing; in checked studies, unresolved V genes explain under half, and the rest has no known cause. The sample has 25,000 to 35,000 clones on record, more than 70% of them singletons. Around a quarter of the sample is in the top ten clones. The material sequenced was CD4+ or CD8+ T cells sorted from blood, taken in a trial of the OX40 agonist ivuxolimab. This sequence originates from an adult with an advanced solid tumor such as melanoma, head and neck, liver or kidney cancer. The V gene is TRBV5-4 and the J gene is TRBJ2-3, with the D gene tentatively TRBD1 or TRBD2, based on 5 matching bases in each. DNA sequence: TGTGCCAGCAGCTGGGCCGGGACCCACAGCACAGATACGCAGTATTTT. The encoded protein is CASSWAGTHSTDTQYF.